One sample yielded the 25 T cell receptor beta chains listed below, sequenced in a study of early T cells in non-severe SARS-CoV-2 infection. TCRdb called the 5' RACE reads again in MiXCR, with one record for every CDR3 protein. The sample contains some 73,000 distinct CDR3 sequences, approximately 12% of which appear only once. Specimen: whole blood. The origin of the receptors is an adult who was a healthcare worker with PCR-confirmed SARS-CoV-2 infection or an uninfected control (not recorded which).

This clonotype was seen a handful of times. V and J are TRBV11-2 and TRBJ1-5; D gene ambiguous. This CDR3 is 15 amino acids long. The germline CDR1 and CDR2 sequences are SGHAT and FQNNGV. Trimming removed 1 base from V and 3 bases from J, with 10 bases in between. Written as DNA, the CDR3 is TGTGCCAGCAGCTTAGGACTGGGTATCAATCAGCCCCAGCATTTT. Its translation is CASSLGLGINQPQHF.

This clonotype was observed at least ten times. The chain links TRBV12-3 or TRBV12-4 to TRBJ2-2; 9 nucleotides line up with TRBD2. Trimming cost V 7 bases and J 5 bases; bases outside gene matches: 8. The CDR3 extends over 15 amino acids. The CDR3 nucleotides are TGTGCCAGCACATTAGCGGGAGAAGTGACCGGGGAGCTGTTTTTT. It yields the protein CASTLAGEVTGELFF.

Concerning this clonotype: This may come from a read error, since a much larger clone is one base off. J is TRBJ2-1 and V is TRBV20-1; D is unresolved. The CDR3 consists of 15 residues. Trimming pared 6 bases from V and 0 bases from J, leaving 15 bases between. Per germline, CDR1 DFQATT and CDR2 SNEGSKA (reference sequence). The CDR3 DNA is TGCAGTGCGGCCCGGTTTGTGGACTCCTACAATGAGCAGTTCTTC. It translates to CSAARFVDSYNEQFF.

Regarding this clonotype: A much larger clone sits a single nucleotide away, making a read error possible. The rearrangement uses TRBV9 and TRBJ2-1; TRBD1 matches at 7 bases. The DNA end is a closer match to TRBJ2-7, so the J assignment may be wrong. Germline V gene data show CDR1 as SGDLS and CDR2 as YYNGEE. The CDR3 is made up of 14 amino acids. CDR3 coding DNA: TGTGCCAGCAGCGTCGGGACAGTATACAATGAGCAGTACTTC. It specifies CASSVGTVYNEQYF.

There are many counts of this clonotype. This chain uses TRBV11-2 with TRBJ1-1, with TRBD1 matching 7 bases. The J segment lost 3 bases and the V segment lost 3 bases, leaving 1 base of the junction unmatched. Germline CDR1 SGHAT, CDR2 FQNNGV. The CDR3 consists of 13 residues. The CDR3 spells CASSFQGDTEAFF. In DNA form, the CDR3 reads TGTGCCAGCAGCTTCCAGGGGGACACTGAAGCTTTCTTT.

This clonotype has at least ten counts. The chain has TRBV28 and TRBJ2-1, with 7 bases that match TRBD2. The CDR3 consists of 21 residues. The junction had 22 bases not matched to a gene; V was cut back by 3 bases and J by 2 bases. Germline V CDR1 and CDR2: MDHEN, SYDVKM. CDR3 sequence reads: CASSFPTTGTTTFTAYNEQFF. Written as DNA, the CDR3 is TGTGCCAGCAGTTTTCCGACAACCGGGACTACTACCTTCACCGCCTACAATGAGCAGTTCTTC.

The chain joins TRBV7-6 to TRBJ1-5, with a weak D call TRBD1 (5 bases). CDR1 and CDR2 from the germline V gene are SGHVS and FNYEAQ. The CDR3 length is 15 residues. V lost 5 bases to trimming and J lost 1 base, with 12 bases between them. The CDR3 coding sequence is TGTGCCAGCAGCCCCGGGGGAACGAGCAATCAGCCCCAGCATTTT. This codes for CASSPGGTSNQPQHF.

This clonotype has ten or more counts. V gene TRBV6-2 or TRBV6-3 combines with J gene TRBJ1-5; D possibly corresponds to TRBD1 (5 bases). This CDR3 comprises 17 residues. The V and J ends lost 5 bases and 4 bases respectively, with 21 bases between them. CDR1 and CDR2 from the germline V gene are MNHEY and SVGEGT. CDR3 amino acids: CASSGLSGDFQNQPQHF. CDR3 nucleotide sequence: TGTGCCAGCAGTGGGTTATCGGGGGACTTCCAAAATCAGCCCCAGCATTTT.

This chain links TRBV30 with TRBJ2-1, with 7 bases lining up with TRBD1. Trimming removed 4 bases from V and 9 bases from J; junction bases left unmatched: 3. In germline, CDR1 is GTSNPN, CDR2 SVGIG (reference sequence). The CDR3 covers 11 residues. The CDR3 DNA reads TGTGCCTGGACCCCAGGGGGTGAGCAGTTCTTC. This codes for CAWTPGGEQFF.

About this clonotype: Its ends do not fully match the called genes, so a read error is possible. The chain uses TRBV4-1 and TRBJ2-1; D unclear. Per the germline V gene, CDR1 is MGHRA and CDR2 is YSYEKL. There are 13 residues in the CDR3. CDR3 sequence: CTSSHLGNNEQFF. The CDR3 coding sequence is TGCACCAGCAGCCATCTGGGGAACAATGAGCAGTTCTTC.

This clonotype was observed many times. The chain uses TRBV7-3 and TRBJ2-3; 9 bases are a match to TRBD1. Germline V lookup: CDR1 SGHTA, CDR2 FQGTGA. V shed 11 bases and J 0 bases; nucleotides not matched to a gene: 6. This CDR3 is built from 14 residues. CDR3: CAWKGTGSTDTQYF. The DNA for the CDR3 is TGTGCCTGGAAGGGGACAGGGAGCACAGATACGCAGTATTTT.

The chain employs TRBV12-3 or TRBV12-4 and TRBJ1-1, with D possibly TRBD1 on 5 matching bases. The V end was cut by 6 bases, the J end by 4 bases, with 15 bases between. The CDR3 runs to 14 residues. For the CDR3, the DNA is TGTGCCAGCAGCCCGGGACTACAGAGCACTGAAGCTTTCTTT. The encoded protein is CASSPGLQSTEAFF.

This chain joins TRBV4-2 and TRBJ2-1, with 11 nucleotides matching TRBD2. V gave up 5 bases and J gave up 7 bases; unmatched junction bases: 10. The CDR3 runs 16 residues. Germline assignment: CDR1 LGHNA and CDR2 YNFKEQ. CDR3 sequence (DNA): TGTGCCAGCAGCATTACCCCGGGGACTAGCGGAAATGAGCAGTTCTTC. It specifies CASSITPGTSGNEQFF.

This clonotype was counted only a few times. The rearrangement links TRBV6-5 to TRBJ1-1, with 7 bases identical to TRBD1. There are 15 residues in the CDR3. Germline-derived CDR1 and CDR2 are MNHEY and SVGAGI. V lost 0 bases and J lost 5; bases outside the gene matches: 6. The CDR3 coding sequence is TGTGCCAGCAGTTACTCTGTGAGGGGGCGGACTGAAGCTTTCTTT. It is translated as CASSYSVRGRTEAFF.

The genes are TRBV7-6 and TRBJ2-2; 13 bases line up with TRBD2. Germline-derived CDR1 and CDR2 are SGHVS and FNYEAQ. After removal of 5 bases from V and 7 bases from J, the junction contained 22 bases not matched to a gene. This CDR3 comprises 21 residues. The DNA for the CDR3 is TGTGCCAGCAGCACGGACCCTCGGACTAGCGGGAGACCTTTTTTGATCGGGGAGCTGTTTTTT. Its translation is CASSTDPRTSGRPFLIGELFF.

This clonotype occurred a few times. The V and J genes are TRBV29-1 and TRBJ2-7; D possibly corresponds to TRBD1 (5 bases). Trimming stripped 4 bases from V and 5 bases from J, with 9 bases between. This CDR3 has 11 residues. CDR1 SQVTM and CDR2 ANQGSEA come from the germline V gene. The CDR3 coding sequence is TGCAGCGTTGCCCAGGGAAACGAGCAGTACTTC. It yields the protein CSVAQGNEQYF.

This clonotype has more than one count but fewer than ten. The V and J genes are TRBV5-5 and TRBJ2-1; D gene unclear. The V end lost 4 bases, the J end lost 0 bases, and 17 bases lay between the germline ends. CDR3 length: 17 amino acids. Germline V gene lookup returns CDR1 SGHKS and CDR2 YYEKEE (reference sequence). CDR3 bases: TGTGCCAGCAGCCATCGACTCGGCGTGCCCTCCTACAATGAGCAGTTCTTC. Its protein product is CASSHRLGVPSYNEQFF.

The V and J genes are TRBV5-5 and TRBJ1-2; the D is unclear. The CDR3 spans 13 residues. Germline CDR1 SGHKS, CDR2 YYEKEE (reference sequence). The germline V and J ends were trimmed by 4 bases and 2 bases, with 9 bases remaining between them. CDR3 in DNA: TGTGCCAGCAGCGTAGCCGTAAACTATGGCTACACCTTC. This gives the protein CASSVAVNYGYTF. The whole variable domain, remainder taken from reference TRBV5-5 and TRBJ1-2, is DAGVTQSPTHLIKTRGQQVTLRCSPISGHKSVSWYQQVLGQGPQFIFQYYEKEERGRGNFPDRFSARQFPNYSSELNVNALLLGDSALYLCASSVAVNYGYTFGSGTRLTVV.

Worth noting for this clonotype: A read error may explain this, as a much larger clone is one base away. V usage is TRBV28 and J usage is TRBJ1-1; D is unclear. CDR3 length: 12 amino acids. Germline lookup yields CDR1 MDHEN and CDR2 SYDVKM. Trimming shortened V by 6 bases and J by 1 base, and 6 bases separated the two germline ends. The CDR3 reads CASSPQNTEAFF. In DNA, the CDR3 is TGTGCCAGCAGCCCACAGAACACTGAAGCTTTCTTT.

This clonotype has a count of ten or more. The J gene is TRBJ2-7, the V gene TRBV28; the match to TRBD2 covers 11 bases. After removal of 6 bases from V and 1 base from J, the junction contained 11 bases not matched to a gene. This CDR3 comprises 17 residues. Germline V gene lookup returns CDR1 MDHEN and CDR2 SYDVKM. The CDR3 protein is CASSPGGSGRASYEQYF. The CDR3 bases are TGTGCCAGCAGCCCAGGGGGTAGCGGGAGGGCGTCCTACGAGCAGTACTTC.

The genes are TRBV6-5 and TRBJ2-3, with a weak D call TRBD2 (5 bases). The CDR3 is made up of 17 amino acids. Trimming took 2 bases from V and 0 from J, leaving 15 bases between them. In germline, CDR1 is MNHEY, CDR2 SVGAGI. The DNA for the CDR3 is TGTGCCAGCAGTTACCGGGGTAGCGCGAAAAGCACAGATACGCAGTATTTT. Translating gives CASSYRGSAKSTDTQYF.

This clonotype has just a few counts. The chain employs TRBV2 and TRBJ2-7; unclear D gene. Per the germline V gene, CDR1 is SNHLY and CDR2 is FYNNEI. The CDR3 extends over 13 amino acids. Deletions cut 6 bases from V and 2 bases from J, with 11 bases between. In DNA form, the CDR3 reads TGTGCCAGCAGCCCGTTCCGGACCTACGAGCAGTACTTC. It translates to CASSPFRTYEQYF.

The sample holds a few counts of this clonotype. The rearrangement joins TRBV30 to TRBJ2-1, with 9 bases that match TRBD2. CDR1 is GTSNPN, CDR2 SVGIG, per germline (reference sequence). The V segment lost 2 bases and the J segment 5 bases; nucleotides outside the gene matches: 1. CDR3 length: 13 residues. The CDR3 DNA is TGTGCCTGGAGTAGCGGGAGGAACAATGAGCAGTTCTTC. Amino acid sequence: CAWSSGRNNEQFF.

This clonotype occurred many times. The chain couples TRBV29-1 to TRBJ2-5, with D perhaps TRBD1 (5 bases). Looked up from germline, CDR1 is SQVTM and CDR2 is ANQGSEA. CDR3 size: 13 residues. Trimming took off 3 bases at V and 4 bases at J, with 12 bases between the two ends. The CDR3 DNA is TGCAGCGTTGAGCAGGGCCCCTCAGAGACCCAGTACTTC. It encodes CSVEQGPSETQYF.

The chain joins TRBV6-6 to TRBJ2-2; tentatively, D is TRBD1 (6 bases). V shed 2 bases and J shed 4 bases, with 11 bases lying between them. The germline V gene has CDR1 MNHNY and CDR2 SVGAGI (reference sequence). CDR3 length: 15 residues. CDR3 sequence: CASSYPGQTTGELFF. For the CDR3, the DNA is TGTGCCAGCAGTTACCCGGGACAAACCACCGGGGAGCTGTTTTTT.